This T cell receptor (beta chain) is from a study of spatial heterogeneity in lung cancer. Germline values: CDR1 MNHNY, CDR2 SVGAGI (reference sequence). Trimming left V 7 bases short and J 1 base short, with 16 bases between. The CDR3 runs to 16 residues. The presence of a unique molecular identifier marked each TCR cDNA molecule. TCRdb re-analysed the 5' RACE reads in MiXCR, keeping a single row per CDR3 protein. The table has tens of thousands of distinct CDR3 sequences, approximately 5.2% seen once; the top ten hold more than 25%. This clonotype appeared many times. Antigen specificity is unknown. The time point here: sample taken at primary tumor resection. Unsorted whole RNA of tumor, nontumor lung or frozen PBMC was sequenced. General study points: Ubiquitous expanded tumor TCRs surfaced in blood more at resection than they did at follow-up.

This chain uses TRBV6-6 with TRBJ2-2; D gene uncertain. The TCR was taken from a female donor with early-stage non-small cell lung cancer. The sample consisted of PBMCs, taken at surgery. CDR3 sequence reads: CASMFARAQNTGELFF. CDR3 coding DNA: TGTGCCAGCATGTTTGCCCGGGCACAGAACACCGGGGAGCTGTTTTTT.